This is a list of T cell receptor beta chains from one sample in a study of CXCR3-negative and CXCR3-positive naive CD8 T cells. One entry per CDR3 protein, without DNA, is what TCRdb gives after re-calling the 5' RACE reads. The table counts 7,000 to 8,500 distinct CDR3 sequences; approximately 1.6% lies in the top ten. Sequenced sample: naive CXCR3+ CD8+ T cells from blood. The receptors shown here come from a human donor in good health. Some clones in this sample may be carry-over from other donors' samples. Both conserved end residues are part of each CDR3. Expanded clones are given a class, and other clones once, few, many or no size at all.

CASSLGAGVNYEQYF	NA	TRBV28	TRBJ2-7
CASRGGAGALYEQYF	NA	TRBV2	TRBJ2-7
CASSFGPHQPQHF	NA	TRBV11-1	TRBJ1-5
CASSLDRGSGNTIYF	NA	TRBV5-1	TRBJ1-3
CASRTSGGEDTEAFF	NA	TRBV5-1	TRBJ1-1
CSASTSSNEQFF	NA	TRBV20-1	TRBJ2-1
CASSGRDYNEQFF	NA	TRBV5-4	TRBJ2-1
CASSEMAGAYNEQFF	medium-sized	TRBV2	TRBJ2-1
CACSDGGAEEETQYF	NA	TRBV9	TRBJ2-5
CASSDSYEQYF	NA	TRBV5-1	TRBJ2-7
CASSLTGFGQPQHF	NA	TRBV14	TRBJ1-5
CASSMQGKDEQYF	medium-sized	TRBV19	TRBJ2-7
CASSYGPRDWVENEQFF	NA	TRBV6-5	TRBJ2-1
CASGGGSGTDTQYF	NA	TRBV4-3	TRBJ2-3
CAISDWTGESTDTQYF	NA	TRBV24-1	TRBJ2-3
CASSLDYGYTF	NA	TRBV12-3/TRBV12-4	TRBJ1-2
CASSSSGVRGNQPQHF	medium-sized	TRBV27	TRBJ1-5
CASSGETETQYF	NA	TRBV25-1	TRBJ2-5
CASSHRDPNSPLHF	medium-sized	TRBV7-9	TRBJ1-6
CASSSGPYTYNEQFF	medium-sized	TRBV7-2	TRBJ2-1
CSVALQGGTEAFF	medium-sized	TRBV29-1	TRBJ1-1
CASSPTSGGKNIQYF	medium-sized	TRBV3-1	TRBJ2-4
CSVGTGSSYEQYF	NA	TRBV29-1	TRBJ2-7
CASSPGLDLLFGETQYF	NA	TRBV3-1	TRBJ2-5
CASSPGGSATANTGELFF	NA	TRBV4-1	TRBJ2-2
CASSPPGRRTGELFF	medium-sized	TRBV11-2	TRBJ2-2
CASSYSQGQGQPQHF	NA	TRBV6-5	TRBJ1-5
CATSGGQLYNEQFF	medium-sized	TRBV15	TRBJ2-1
CSVLVQDGSLWQFF	NA	TRBV29-1	TRBJ2-1
CASTLAAAGTAQFF	NA	TRBV7-9	TRBJ2-1
CASSPVPTSTYEQYF	NA	TRBV28	TRBJ2-7
CASLAAQGRTGELFF	NA	TRBV2	TRBJ2-2
CASSPRGATALSTDTQYF	medium-sized	TRBV2	TRBJ2-3
CSSQGTAGLYNEQFF	NA	TRBV29-1	TRBJ2-1
CASGVSHEQYF	NA	TRBV18	TRBJ2-7
CASSLGPNPMNTEAFF	medium-sized	TRBV4-2	TRBJ1-1
CASSPEAYHNEKLFF	medium-sized	TRBV5-1	TRBJ1-4
CSVVGLAGTGELFF	medium-sized	TRBV29-1	TRBJ2-2
CAISDYLAGGSDEQFF	NA	TRBV10-3	TRBJ2-1
CASSPGQGTDYNSPLHF	NA	TRBV11-2	TRBJ1-6
CASSGGETQYF	NA	TRBV9	TRBJ2-5
CSARDLGINYGHTF	NA	TRBV20-1	TRBJ1-2
CSARDGASGTDTQYF	NA	TRBV20-1	TRBJ2-3
CASRTSRDIKNYGYTF	NA	TRBV2	TRBJ1-2
CASSNQQRYNEQFF	NA	TRBV21-1	TRBJ2-1
CASSLAGGREQFF	medium-sized	TRBV5-1	TRBJ2-1
CASSLSGSPGDTQYF	NA	TRBV28	TRBJ2-3
CSVAGQGRDYTF	NA	TRBV29-1	TRBJ1-2
CASNRGTSGYNEQFF	NA	TRBV27	TRBJ2-1